Presented here are 20 T cell receptor beta chains from one specimen sequenced in a study of CXCR3-negative and CXCR3-positive naive CD8 T cells. The study made its TRB cDNA libraries by 5' RACE, adding UMI labels. TCRdb reprocessed the 5' RACE reads and keeps a single row for each CDR3 protein, giving no DNA. The ten most abundant clones cover roughly 14% of a sample with just under 45,000 distinct CDR3 sequences. Sequenced: memory CD8+ T cells from blood. The receptors originated from a human donor in good health. Some clones in this sample may be carry-over from other donors' samples.

The chain combines TRBV11-3 with TRBJ2-2; the D call of TRBD2 rests on TCRdb alone, since no DNA is present to check it. The germline gives CDR1 SGHNT, CDR2 YENEEA. This CDR3 is 16 amino acids long. This CDR3 reads CASSSRLAGGTGELFF.

The rearrangement uses TRBV7-9 and TRBJ2-2; lacking DNA, the TRBD1 call made by TCRdb goes unchecked. Germline V gene lookup returns CDR1 SEHNR and CDR2 FQNEAQ (reference sequence). This CDR3 is built from 14 residues. The CDR3 here is CASSLDSHTGELFF.

V and J are TRBV20-1 and TRBJ2-1; TCRdb returns TRBD2, unconfirmable since there is no DNA. Germline V gene sequence: CDR1 DFQATT, CDR2 SNEGSKA (reference sequence). The CDR3 consists of 19 residues. This CDR3 reads CSARDPPAGGSRSYNEQFF.

The rearrangement uses TRBV21-1 and TRBJ2-7; as DNA is missing, the TRBD1 call by TCRdb cannot be tested. TRBV21-1 is listed as a pseudogene. The CDR3 totals 15 residues. CDR3 loop: CASSNSGTGYHEQYF.

CDR3 protein: CSVETGWTNTGELFF. V usage is TRBV29-1 and J usage is TRBJ2-2; TCRdb picks TRBD1, but there is no DNA to check that call. The CDR3 loop spans 15 amino acids. Germline-derived CDR1 and CDR2 are SQVTM and ANQGSEA.

The CDR3: CSAHQSGLGYEQYF. V is TRBV20-1 and J is TRBJ2-7; TCRdb's assignment of TRBD2 cannot be checked, as there is no DNA. The CDR3 is made up of 14 amino acids. The germline V gene has CDR1 DFQATT and CDR2 SNEGSKA (reference sequence).

V usage is TRBV5-1 and J usage is TRBJ2-6; TCRdb selects TRBD1, and the lack of DNA leaves this call unchecked. The CDR3 totals 18 residues. In germline, CDR1 is SGHRS, CDR2 YFSETQ. The CDR3 sequence: CASSLAKQGNSGANVLTF. The complete variable domain, with remaining parts taken from reference TRBV5-1 and TRBJ2-6, reads KAGVTQTPRYLIKTRGQQVTLSCSPISGHRSVSWYQQTPGQGLQFLFEYFSETQRNKGNFPGRFSGRQFSNSRSEMNVSTLELGDSALYLCASSLAKQGNSGANVLTFGAGSRLTVL.

The chain links TRBV6-2 or TRBV6-3 to TRBJ1-3; checking the TCRdb D call of TRBD1 is not possible without DNA. The CDR3 consists of 14 residues. Germline CDR1 reads MNHEY; CDR2 reads SVGEGT. Here the CDR3 reads CASSTGTVSGTIYF.

This chain links TRBV7-2 with TRBJ2-1; TCRdb indicates TRBD2, and absent DNA this call remains unverified. The CDR3 runs to 15 residues. CDR1 is SGHTA, CDR2 FQGNSA, per germline. The CDR3 sequence: CASSLYNTKGLEQFF.

The rearrangement links TRBV29-1 to TRBJ2-5. Germline-derived CDR1 and CDR2 are SQVTM and ANQGSEA. This CDR3 has 11 amino acids. CDR3 loop: CSVEDNETQYF.

CDR3 sequence: CASSQGYNEQFF. V and J are TRBV4-2 and TRBJ2-1. The CDR3 extends over 12 amino acids. In germline, CDR1 is LGHNA, CDR2 YNFKEQ.

The chain combines TRBV7-6 with TRBJ2-5. The germline V gene has CDR1 SGHVS and CDR2 FNYEAQ. This CDR3 comprises 15 residues. CDR3 residues: CASSPSIGFQETQYF.

V is TRBV14 and J is TRBJ2-2. The CDR3 is 12 amino acids. Per the germline V gene, CDR1 is SGHDN and CDR2 is FVKESK. CDR3 residues: CASSQGTGELFF.

The chain couples TRBV20-1 to TRBJ2-7. The length of the CDR3 is 14 residues. Looked up from germline, CDR1 is DFQATT and CDR2 is SNEGSKA (reference sequence). The CDR3 here is CSATDAGSSYEQYF.

The gene calls are TRBV5-1 and TRBJ2-7; no DNA is available, so the TRBD2 call from TCRdb remains unchecked. Germline CDR1 and CDR2: SGHRS and YFSETQ. This CDR3 spans 15 amino acids. This chain's CDR3 is CASSLVQDPSYEQYF.

The chain is built from TRBV7-9 and TRBJ1-2; the TCRdb D gene call, TRBD1, has no DNA to confirm it. Germline CDR1 and CDR2: SEHNR and FQNEAQ (reference sequence). The CDR3 runs 14 residues. The CDR3 protein is CASSTGTEHYGYTF. Full variable domain (outside the CDR3, taken from reference TRBV7-9 and TRBJ1-2): DTGVSQNPRHKITKRGQNVTFRCDPISEHNRLYWYRQTLGQGPEFLTYFQNEAQLEKSRLLSDRFSAERPKGSFSTLEIQRTEQGDSAMYLCASSTGTEHYGYTFGSGTRLTVV.

The rearrangement joins TRBV29-1 to TRBJ1-2. Germline CDR1 and CDR2: SQVTM and ANQGSEA. The CDR3 is 13 residues long. CDR3 amino acids: CSVEWAYDYGYTF.

The chain couples TRBV29-1 to TRBJ2-1; TCRdb returns TRBD2, unconfirmable since there is no DNA. The CDR3 sequence is 11 residues long. Germline lookup yields CDR1 SQVTM and CDR2 ANQGSEA. This CDR3 reads CSVPYPNEQFF.

The rearrangement links TRBV29-1 to TRBJ1-2; TCRdb lists TRBD1, though no DNA is available to test this call. Germline CDR1 and CDR2: SQVTM and ANQGSEA. The CDR3 loop spans 13 amino acids. The CDR3 is CSVETPGHYGYTF.

The chain uses TRBV7-9 and TRBJ1-1; TCRdb's D call of TRBD1 is untestable without DNA. The germline gives CDR1 SEHNR, CDR2 FQNEAQ (reference sequence). The CDR3 is 12 amino acids. This CDR3 reads CASSLAGVGAFF.